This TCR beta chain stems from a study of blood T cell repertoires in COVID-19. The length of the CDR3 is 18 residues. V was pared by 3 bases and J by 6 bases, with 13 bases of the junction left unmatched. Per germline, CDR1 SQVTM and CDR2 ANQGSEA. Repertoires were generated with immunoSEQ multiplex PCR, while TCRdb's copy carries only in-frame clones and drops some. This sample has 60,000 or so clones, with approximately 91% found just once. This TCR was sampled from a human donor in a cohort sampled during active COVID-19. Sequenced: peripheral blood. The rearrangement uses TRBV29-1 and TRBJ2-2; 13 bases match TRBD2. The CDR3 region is CSVEMPLAGGLFAGELFF. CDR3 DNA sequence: TGCAGCGTTGAGATGCCACTAGCGGGAGGGTTGTTCGCCGGGGAGCTGTTTTTT.